These 9 T cell receptor beta chains share one sample of origin, sequenced in a study of T cells in Graves' hyperthyroidism and ophthalmopathy. Amplification targeted TCR beta CDR3 regions from RNA transcripts. With the HTBI primer set, the TCR CDR3 went through a first round of RT-PCR. TCRdb reanalysed the multiplex PCR reads using MiXCR and keeps one entry per CDR3 protein. The table includes approximately 400,000 distinct CDR3 sequences, less than 20% detected once. Sequences were obtained from blood. These TCRs come from a man younger than 35 with Graves' ophthalmopathy.

The rearrangement links TRBV5-1 to TRBJ2-3; perhaps TRBD1 as D (6 bases). Trimming shortened V by 3 bases and J by 2 bases, and 10 bases separated the two germline ends. The length of the CDR3 is 14 residues. CDR1 and CDR2 (germline): SGHRS, YFSETQ. CDR3 protein: CASSSLGATDTQYF. Written as DNA, the CDR3 is TGCGCCAGCAGCTCCTTGGGGGCCACAGATACGCAGTATTTT.

This clonotype was seen at least ten times. This sequence joins TRBV24-1 and TRBJ2-7, with D perhaps being TRBD1 or TRBD2 (5 bases each). The germline V gene encodes CDR1 KGHDR and CDR2 SFDVKD. CDR3 length: 11 residues. V was shortened by 10 bases and J by 2 bases, with 8 bases between the two germline ends. The CDR3 DNA follows: TGTGCCACAGGGACCCCCTACGAGCAGTACTTC. This sequence encodes CATGTPYEQYF.

This clonotype was detected a few times. The V and J genes are TRBV4-1 and TRBJ2-3; a weak D match, TRBD2 (5 bases). This CDR3 is 15 amino acids long. CDR1 and CDR2 from the germline V gene are MGHRA and YSYEKL. V lost 0 bases, J lost 5 bases, and 12 bases lay in between. The CDR3 here is CASSQDLRGGDTQYF. CDR3 sequence (DNA): TGCGCCAGCAGCCAAGATCTGCGAGGAGGAGATACGCAGTATTTT.

This clonotype was counted between two and nine times. V gene TRBV16 combines with J gene TRBJ2-7; 7 bases map to TRBD1. V was clipped by 0 bases and J by 9 bases; unmatched bases: 5. This CDR3 contains 13 residues. Germline assignment: CDR1 KGHSY and CDR2 FQNENV. The CDR3: CASSQSGTEGQYF. CDR3 bases: TGTGCCAGCAGCCAATCGGGGACAGAGGGGCAGTACTTC.

With respect to this clonotype: With a much larger clone just one base away, this may be a read error. This chain links TRBV5-8 with TRBJ1-5, with 7 bases that match TRBD1. CDR1 SGHTS and CDR2 YDEGEE come from the germline V gene. CDR3 length: 16 amino acids. The CDR3, as DNA: TGTGCCGGCAGCTGGAAGGGGGCGACGGGCAATCAGCCCCAGCATTTT. Translated: CAGSWKGATGNQPQHF.

This clonotype was recorded many times. Because the CDR3's place on the DNA is in doubt, the DNA is left out and the CDR3 is given as listed by TCRdb. The chain is built from TRBV27 and TRBJ2-3; the DNA was not compared with TRBD1, the D call given in the table. The germline CDR1 and CDR2 sequences are MNHEY and SMNVEV (reference sequence). The CDR3 has 16 residues if both end residues are counted. This CDR3 is CASSFLAGGGTDTQYF.

The rearrangement links TRBV6-2 or TRBV6-3 to TRBJ1-1; D not certain. The germline V gene has CDR1 MNHEY and CDR2 SVGEGT. This CDR3 region has 13 residues. Deletions cut 6 bases from V and 7 bases from J, with 15 bases between. CDR3 in DNA: TGTGCCAGCAGCGGAACCCAGGTTCTTGAAGCTTTCTTT. Protein product: CASSGTQVLEAFF.

This clonotype was found many times. The chain uses TRBV20-1 and TRBJ1-1; possibly TRBD1 for D (5 bases). Germline V gives CDR1 DFQATT, CDR2 SNEGSKA (reference sequence). The CDR3 has 12 residues. The CDR3 bases are TGCACCCCCGGGCAGGGATCGTCTGAAGCTTTCTTT. Translated: CTPGQGSSEAFF.

This clonotype occurred a few times. A much more abundant neighbour one base away suggests this may be a read error. The chain combines TRBV6-1 with TRBJ1-1; D unclear. Germline CDR1 and CDR2: MNHNS and SASEGT. V was cut by 1 base and J by 4 bases, with 4 bases left in between. The CDR3 runs to 12 residues. The CDR3 region is CASSEEGTEAFF. The DNA of the CDR3 is TGTGCCAGCAGTGAAGAAGGCACTGAAGCTTTCTTT.